The table lists the clone carrying this T cell receptor (beta chain) with a few counts. Antigen specificity is unknown. These data are taken from a study of blood T cells in healthy people across ages. Study outcomes and limitations: Percentage of naive T cells showed a strong correlation with TCR beta diversity. Researchers deemed the diversity estimates from one million T cells underestimates.

Primers used in a second PCR of roughly 7 to 11 cycles were a sample-barcoded 5' primer and a J-beta primer mix. A template-switch adaptor containing 12 random nucleotides labeled each cDNA molecule. TCRdb re-called the 5' RACE reads through MiXCR, storing one row per CDR3 protein. The profile shows around 1,900,000 distinct CDR3 sequences, about 39% of them singletons. The CDR3 contains 14 residues. V lost 0 bases and J lost 5, with 10 bases in between. The germline V gene has CDR1 MNHEY and CDR2 SVGEGT. The receptor was derived from a human donor in good health. The rearrangement uses TRBV6-2 or TRBV6-3 and TRBJ2-5; D is unresolved. Sequenced input: blood. As DNA, the CDR3 is TGTGCCAGCAGTTACTCGATCACCCGGGAGACCCAGTACTTC. Amino acid sequence: CASSYSITRETQYF.